This is a list of T cell receptor beta chains from one sample in a study of early stage breast cancer tumors. Assay: immunoSEQ multiplex PCR; the TCRdb copy retains only in-frame clones and omits some. The profile covers 51,000 or so clones, with approximately 80% appearing a single time and under 1.5% taken by the ten largest. The sequencing input was blood. The receptor source for this set is a person aged 45-65 years with breast cancer. The CDR3 runs from the conserved cysteine through the conserved F or W. D genes are given only for firm matches. Clone size is shown for a subset of rows, as once, few, many or a class of expanded clone.

d_call clone_size j_call v_call cdr3_aa cdr3_nt
- - TRBJ2-1 TRBV9 CASSVDGTGAYNEQFF TGTGCCAGCAGCGTAGACGGTACGGGAGCCTACAATGAGCAGTTCTTC
- - TRBJ1-1 TRBV28 CASSSQMVGAFF TGTGCCAGCAGTTCCCAGATGGTTGGAGCTTTCTTT
- - TRBJ2-1 TRBV7-9 CASSLGATLINEQFF TGTGCCAGCAGCTTAGGAGCGACTCTAATCAATGAGCAGTTCTTC
TRBD1 - TRBJ2-3 TRBV27 CASRTGTGLDPDTQYF TGTGCCAGCAGGACAGGGACAGGGTTGGACCCAGATACGCAGTATTTT
- few TRBJ1-2 TRBV28 CASSLAGRTLYGYTF TGTGCCAGCAGTTTAGCGGGACGAACGCTCTATGGCTACACCTTC
- - TRBJ1-1 TRBV27 CASSLSGWGTEAFF TGTGCCAGCAGTTTAAGTGGGTGGGGCACTGAAGCTTTCTTT
TRBD2 - TRBJ2-7 TRBV6-6 CASSYRTSGVPYEQYF TGTGCCAGCAGTTACAGGACTAGCGGGGTTCCCTACGAGCAGTACTTC
- - TRBJ1-6 TRBV6-6 CASSYGGYNSPLHF TGTGCCAGCAGTTACGGGGGGTATAATTCACCCCTCCACTTT
- - TRBJ2-7 TRBV7-9 CASSLGGPPYEQYF TGTGCCAGCAGCTTAGGGGGGCCCCCCTACGAGCAGTACTTC
- - TRBJ2-1 TRBV7-2 CASSLGPGGSGNEQFF TGTGCCAGCAGCTTAGGTCCGGGGGGCTCCGGCAATGAGCAGTTCTTC
TRBD1 once TRBJ2-3 TRBV18 CASSPTDRGNTQYF TGTGCCAGCTCACCAACGGACAGGGGAAATACGCAGTATTTT
- - TRBJ2-3 TRBV7-8 CASSLAHAGTDTQYF TGTGCCAGCAGCTTAGCGCATGCGGGCACAGATACGCAGTATTTT
- - TRBJ2-1 TRBV6-1 CASSVMGDEQFF TGTGCCAGCAGCGTTATGGGGGATGAGCAGTTCTTC
- once TRBJ2-1 TRBV28 CASSPYNEQFF TGTGCCAGCAGTCCGTACAATGAGCAGTTCTTC
- - TRBJ2-3 TRBV7-9 CASTSSIGITDTQYF TGTGCCAGCACTAGCTCAATTGGGATTACAGATACGCAGTATTTT
- - TRBJ2-5 TRBV28 CASSLDDVRGTQYF TGTGCCAGCAGTTTGGACGACGTTCGAGGGACCCAGTACTTC
TRBD2 - TRBJ2-5 TRBV11-2 CASSLDRDYLQETQYF TGTGCCAGCAGCTTAGACCGGGACTATCTTCAAGAGACCCAGTACTTC
- few TRBJ2-1 TRBV10-3 CATLPMGGEQFF TGTGCCACCTTACCCATGGGCGGTGAGCAGTTCTTC
- - TRBJ2-3 TRBV4-3 CASSQDYPSQTQYF TGCGCCAGCAGCCAAGATTATCCTAGCCAAACGCAGTATTTT
- - TRBJ2-6 TRBV6-5 CASSWTASGANVLTF TGTGCCAGCAGTTGGACAGCCTCTGGGGCCAACGTCCTGACTTTC
TRBD1 few TRBJ2-7 TRBV5-5 CASSMDRGTYEQYF TGTGCCAGCAGCATGGACAGGGGGACCTACGAGCAGTACTTC
- - TRBJ1-2 TRBV5-6 CASSLDRGQVLNYGYTF TGTGCCAGCAGCTTGGATCGTGGACAAGTACTCAACTATGGCTACACCTTC
TRBD2 - TRBJ2-1 TRBV4-3 CASSQEAGEGEQFF TGCGCCAGCAGCCAAGAGGCGGGGGAGGGTGAGCAGTTCTTC
- - TRBJ2-2 TRBV2 CASRERESGELFF TGTGCCAGCAGAGAACGGGAGTCCGGGGAGCTGTTTTTT
TRBD1 - TRBJ1-1 TRBV5-6 CASSFDRGTEAFF TGTGCCAGCAGCTTTGACAGGGGCACTGAAGCTTTCTTT
TRBD2 - TRBJ2-1 TRBV19 CASSTGDRSGRMGRFDEQFF TGTGCCAGTAGTACAGGCGATAGGAGCGGGAGGATGGGTAGGTTCGATGAGCAGTTCTTC
- - TRBJ2-6 TRBV13 CASSLGGGVISGANVLTF TGTGCCAGCAGCCTAGGGGGCGGGGTTATCTCTGGGGCCAACGTCCTGACTTTC
TRBD2 - TRBJ2-5 TRBV19 CASSPTSGLAGEQETQYF TGTGCCAGTAGTCCAACTTCCGGACTAGCGGGAGAGCAAGAGACCCAGTACTTC
TRBD1 - TRBJ2-4 TRBV6-5 CASNDRVGNIQYF TGTGCCAGCAACGACAGGGTCGGGAACATTCAGTACTTC
- - TRBJ2-7 TRBV5-5 CASSPETGSYEQYF TGTGCCAGCAGCCCGGAGACCGGATCCTACGAGCAGTACTTC
- - TRBJ1-5 TRBV28 CASSTPHNQPQHF TGTGCCAGCAGCACCCCACATAATCAGCCCCAGCATTTT
TRBD2 - TRBJ2-3 TRBV7-9 CASSRGLAGTDTQYF TGTGCCAGCAGCCGGGGACTAGCAGGCACAGATACGCAGTATTTT
- - TRBJ2-3 TRBV5-1 CASSLGQSGADTQYF TGCGCCAGCAGCTTGGGGCAGTCGGGCGCAGATACGCAGTATTTT
TRBD2 once TRBJ2-3 TRBV7-3 CASSLTGLVKSGDTQYF TGTGCCAGCAGCTTAACCGGACTAGTCAAATCCGGCGATACGCAGTATTTT
- - TRBJ2-7 TRBV28 CASSFGRGAYEQYF TGTGCCAGCAGTTTTGGCAGGGGGGCCTACGAGCAGTACTTC
- - TRBJ1-1 TRBV2 CASSEGEAFF TGTGCCAGCAGTGAGGGTGAAGCTTTCTTT
- - TRBJ1-5 TRBV6-5 CASSWGWDQPQHF TGTGCCAGCAGTTGGGGTTGGGATCAGCCCCAGCATTTT
- - TRBJ1-6 TRBV19 CASSIERNSPLHF TGTGCCAGTAGTATAGAGCGGAATTCACCCCTCCACTTT
- - TRBJ1-3 TRBV4-2 CASRSANSGNTIYF TGTGCCAGCAGATCGGCGAACTCTGGAAACACCATATATTTT
- few TRBJ1-1 TRBV5-1 CASSLTRRNTEAFF TGCGCCAGCAGCTTGACAAGGCGGAACACTGAAGCTTTCTTT
TRBD1 - TRBJ1-1 TRBV11-2 CASSSETGGRTEAFF TGTGCCAGCAGCTCTGAGACAGGGGGCCGCACTGAAGCTTTCTTT
- - TRBJ2-3 TRBV4-1 CASSQEAVSGSTDTQYF TGCGCCAGCAGCCAAGAAGCGGTCAGCGGTAGCACAGATACGCAGTATTTT
- - TRBJ1-1 TRBV5-7 CASSLVLGGRDTEAFF TGTGCCAGCAGCTTGGTTCTGGGGGGTCGCGACACTGAAGCTTTCTTT
- - TRBJ1-4 TRBV6-5 CASSYQGPARGKLFF TGTGCCAGCAGTTACCAGGGGCCGGCTCGGGGAAAACTGTTTTTT
- - TRBJ2-3 TRBV7-2 CASSSPFTDTQYF TGTGCCAGCAGCAGCCCATTCACAGATACGCAGTATTTT
- - TRBJ1-6 TRBV19 CASRPRGSGSYNSPLHF TGTGCCAGTAGGCCGAGGGGGAGCGGCTCCTATAATTCACCCCTCCACTTT
TRBD1 - TRBJ1-2 TRBV30 CAWGTGAGYTF TGTGCCTGGGGGACAGGGGCCGGCTACACCTTC
- once TRBJ1-2 TRBV9 CASGEKGYGYTF TGTGCCAGCGGAGAAAAGGGCTATGGCTACACCTTC
- - TRBJ2-5 TRBV7-2 CASSYTLGETQYF TGTGCCAGCAGCTACACACTGGGGGAGACCCAGTACTTC
TRBD2 - TRBJ2-7 TRBV5-1 CASSLTGTSVSYEQYF TGCGCCAGCAGCCTAACCGGGACTAGTGTCTCCTACGAGCAGTACTTC
TRBD1 - TRBJ1-3 TRBV11-2 CASSLGQPLSGNTIYF TGTGCCAGCAGCTTGGGACAGCCTCTCTCTGGAAACACCATATATTTT
- - TRBJ1-1 TRBV5-4 CASSSPKEGNTEAFF TGTGCCAGCAGCTCGCCTAAAGAGGGGAACACTGAAGCTTTCTTT
- few TRBJ2-2 TRBV7-8 CAINTGELFF TGTGCCATAAACACCGGGGAGCTGTTTTTT
- - TRBJ2-3 TRBV5-1 CASSGGSTDTQYF TGCGCCAGTAGTGGCGGTTCCACAGATACGCAGTATTTT
TRBD2 - TRBJ2-1 TRBV19 CASSPRLAPYEQFF TGTGCCAGTAGTCCGAGACTAGCCCCCTATGAGCAGTTCTTC